Following are 24 T cell receptor beta chains from one sample sequenced in a study of CD8+CD57+ T cells in acquired aplastic anemia. Genomic DNA, serving as template, underwent TCR beta VDJ and CDR3 profiling. TCRdb re-analysed the reads in MiXCR, keeping a single row per CDR3 protein. The data show approximately 190,000 distinct CDR3 sequences, with more than 45% seen just once and over 7.5% held by the top ten. Patients chosen for sequencing had shown CD8+CD57+ cell expansion by flow cytometry. Material for sequencing was sorted CD4+, CD8+, or CD8+CD57+ T cells (not recorded which) from PBMCs. Receptors originate from a human donor with aplastic anemia.

Written as DNA, the CDR3 is TGTGCCAGCAGTTACTCCTCGGGCGCCGGTGGCACTGAAGCTTTCTTT. Its protein is CASSYSSGAGGTEAFF. The chain recombines TRBV6-5 with TRBJ1-1; D uncertain. Trimming shortened V by 0 bases and J by 4 bases, and 15 bases separated the two germline ends. The CDR3 contains 16 residues. The germline V gene has CDR1 MNHEY and CDR2 SVGAGI.

The V gene is TRBV24-1, the J gene TRBJ2-1; no clear D gene. V shed 2 bases and J shed 8 bases, with 3 bases lying between them. The V gene's germline CDR1 is KGHDR and CDR2 SFDVKD. The CDR3 extends over 11 amino acids. The CDR3 reads CATSDWDEQFF. CDR3 in DNA: TGTGCCACCAGTGATTGGGATGAGCAGTTCTTC.

The chain carries TRBV24-1 and TRBJ2-3; 8 bases are a match to TRBD2. The trim removed 2 bases at V and 1 base at J, leaving 4 bases unmatched. Germline V CDR1 and CDR2: KGHDR, SFDVKD. The CDR3 covers 16 residues. CDR3 region: CATSDSGLGGTDTQYF. The CDR3 region has the DNA TGTGCCACCAGTGATTCGGGACTAGGGGGCACAGATACGCAGTATTTT.

This clonotype was detected many times. The chain uses TRBV20-1 and TRBJ2-3; D tentatively fits TRBD1 or TRBD2 (5 bases each). The V end was cut by 8 bases, the J end by 4 bases, with 13 bases between. The CDR3 loop spans 12 amino acids. The germline V gene has CDR1 DFQATT and CDR2 SNEGSKA (reference sequence). The CDR3 reads CSYRLGADTQYF. Here the CDR3 DNA reads TGCAGTTATAGACTGGGGGCAGATACGCAGTATTTT.

The genes are TRBV25-1 and TRBJ2-7; 7 bases are shared with TRBD2. The V segment lost 7 bases and the J segment 2 bases; nucleotides outside the gene matches: 8. Per germline, CDR1 MGHDK and CDR2 SYGVNS. The CDR3 contains 14 residues. This CDR3 reads CASTPSGVTYEQYF. Here the CDR3 DNA reads TGTGCCAGCACACCTAGCGGAGTTACCTACGAGCAGTACTTC.

The sample holds one count of this clonotype. V usage is TRBV10-3 and J usage is TRBJ2-3; 8 bases agree with TRBD1. This CDR3 region has 17 residues. Trimming cost V 3 bases and J 2 bases; bases outside gene matches: 10. The germline gives CDR1 ENHRY, CDR2 SYGVKD. The CDR3 reads CAISEIPGGGSTDTQYF. CDR3 in DNA: TGTGCCATCAGTGAAATACCAGGGGGCGGCTCCACAGATACGCAGTATTTT.

This clonotype was counted between two and nine times. The V call is TRBV20-1, the J call TRBJ2-5, with 8 positions matching TRBD2. Germline V gene lookup returns CDR1 DFQATT and CDR2 SNEGSKA (reference sequence). The CDR3 extends over 20 amino acids. J lost 5 bases, V lost 0 bases, and 23 bases had no gene match. CDR3 DNA: TGCAGTGCTAGAGATTCTTGGGGTAGCGGGAAACCCCGTAGGGGCGAGACCCAGTACTTC. This codes for CSARDSWGSGKPRRGETQYF.

The chain links TRBV6-1 to TRBJ1-5; possible D gene TRBD1, 5 bases. V was pared by 6 bases and J by 0 bases, with 12 bases between. Germline V gene sequence: CDR1 MNHNS, CDR2 SASEGT. The CDR3 length is 15 residues. CDR3 coding DNA: TGTGCCAGCAGAGAATCGGGGGATAGCAATCAGCCCCAGCATTTT. It encodes CASRESGDSNQPQHF.

V usage is TRBV7-9 and J usage is TRBJ2-7, with D possibly TRBD1 on 6 matching bases. V lost 6 bases to trimming and J lost 3 bases, with 15 bases between them. CDR1 SEHNR and CDR2 FQNEAQ come from the germline V gene (reference sequence). CDR3 length: 14 residues. The CDR3 DNA reads as TGTGCCAGCAGTCCCCCGGACAGAGACTACGAGCAGTACTTC. Translated, it gives CASSPPDRDYEQYF.

The chain has TRBV19 and TRBJ2-6; D is possibly TRBD1 (5 bases). This CDR3 has 21 amino acids. The V end lost 3 bases, the J end lost 2 bases, and 26 bases lay between the germline ends. Per germline, CDR1 LNHDA and CDR2 SQIVND (reference sequence). The CDR3 coding sequence is TGTGCCAGTAGTATTTTGGTTGGAAAAAGGGGCCCGAAGCCTGGGGCCAACGTCCTGACTTTC. The encoded protein is CASSILVGKRGPKPGANVLTF.

About this clonotype: A read error is possible here, since a much larger clone lies one base away. The V gene is TRBV12-5, the J gene TRBJ1-1, with TRBD1 matching over 9 bases. The CDR3 is 15 amino acids. Germline CDR1 and CDR2: LGHNT and FRNRAP. The CDR3 region is CASRDRETMNTGAFF. Written as DNA, the CDR3 is TGTGCTAGCCGGGACAGGGAAACCATGAACACTGGAGCTTTCTTT.

This clonotype was counted between two and nine times. The chain has TRBV7-3 and TRBJ2-1; possible D gene TRBD2, 5 bases. The CDR3 totals 13 residues. Germline V lookup: CDR1 SGHTA, CDR2 FQGTGA. The V and J ends lost 5 bases and 5 bases respectively, with 10 bases between them. The CDR3 DNA reads TGTGCCAGCAGCCAAACTAGGGACAATGAGCAGTTCTTC. This translates into CASSQTRDNEQFF.

V gene TRBV24-1 combines with J gene TRBJ2-7, with TRBD1 as a possible D gene (6 bases). Germline V gives CDR1 KGHDR, CDR2 SFDVKD. This CDR3 comprises 13 residues. The V end was cut by 9 bases, the J end by 7 bases, with 18 bases between. Written as DNA, the CDR3 is TGTGCCACCGAGGTAGGGGGTTCCCCTGAGCAGTACTTC. Amino acids: CATEVGGSPEQYF.

This clonotype has a handful of counts. The chain has TRBV19 and TRBJ1-2; 7 nucleotides match TRBD1. The junction had 6 bases not matched to a gene; V was cut back by 5 bases and J by 6 bases. CDR3 length: 13 residues. Looked up from germline, CDR1 is LNHDA and CDR2 is SQIVND (reference sequence). The CDR3 spells CASSLRDSDGYTF. CDR3 nucleotides: TGTGCCAGTAGTCTCCGGGACAGTGATGGCTACACCTTC.

Concerning this clonotype: The junction and the germline gene differ at one end; a read error may be behind it. This chain connects TRBV2 to TRBJ2-2; no reliable D call. This CDR3 has 9 residues. Germline CDR1 and CDR2: SNHLY and FYNNEI. CDR3 in DNA: TGTGCCAGCATGTGGGAACTGTTTTTT. This codes for CASMWELFF.

The J gene is TRBJ2-1, the V gene TRBV7-3; D ambiguous. The CDR3 loop spans 15 amino acids. Germline values: CDR1 SGHTA, CDR2 FQGTGA. Trimming stripped 5 bases from V and 8 bases from J, with 19 bases between. The CDR3 protein is CASSLQLSVEDEQFF. The CDR3 nucleotides are TGTGCCAGCAGCCTCCAGCTATCGGTCGAGGATGAGCAGTTCTTC.

This clonotype occurred many times. The chain couples TRBV6-5 to TRBJ2-7; 7 bases are shared with TRBD1. CDR1 is MNHEY and CDR2 is SVGAGI in the germline V gene. The J segment lost 2 bases and the V segment lost 4 bases, leaving 2 bases of the junction unmatched. The CDR3 runs to 13 residues. DNA of the CDR3: TGTGCCAGCAGTTCGCAGGGGGCCTACGAGCAGTACTTC. It specifies CASSSQGAYEQYF.

The chain recombines TRBV2 with TRBJ2-5, with 15 bases that match TRBD2. The CDR3 spans 17 residues. The J segment lost 5 bases and the V segment lost 0 bases, leaving 4 bases of the junction unmatched. Per the germline V gene, CDR1 is SNHLY and CDR2 is FYNNEI. CDR3 sequence reads: CASSEALGLAGGETQYF. The CDR3 coding sequence is TGTGCCAGCAGTGAAGCGCTTGGACTAGCGGGAGGGGAGACCCAGTACTTC.

This clonotype was seen many times. The chain recombines TRBV20-1 with TRBJ2-1; D remains unclear. Trimming pared 0 bases from V and 8 bases from J, leaving 23 bases between. Germline V gene data show CDR1 as DFQATT and CDR2 as SNEGSKA (reference sequence). This CDR3 has 17 residues. CDR3 bases: TGCAGTGCTAGAGATCAAATCAAGGGCCCAGATCCCGATGAGCAGTTCTTC. This sequence encodes CSARDQIKGPDPDEQFF.

The chain has TRBV27 and TRBJ1-1; D unclear. The CDR3 loop spans 15 amino acids. V lost 4 bases and J 0 bases, leaving 12 bases between the germline ends. The germline CDR1 and CDR2 sequences are MNHEY and SMNVEV (reference sequence). The CDR3 loop is CASSSSGRLNTEAFF. CDR3 DNA: TGTGCCAGCAGTTCCTCCGGACGTTTGAACACTGAAGCTTTCTTT.

This chain joins TRBV6-1 and TRBJ1-1; maybe TRBD1 (6 bases). V lost 5 bases and J 3 bases, leaving 10 bases between the germline ends. The length of the CDR3 is 13 residues. The germline CDR1 and CDR2 sequences are MNHNS and SASEGT. For the CDR3, the DNA is TGTGCCAGCAGTATGCCAGGGGACACTGAAGCTTTCTTT. This codes for CASSMPGDTEAFF.

This clonotype was detected ten times or more. V is TRBV5-5 and J is TRBJ2-3, with 11 bases identical to TRBD1. CDR1 and CDR2 from the germline V gene are SGHKS and YYEKEE (reference sequence). CDR3 length equals 16 residues. V dropped 4 bases and J dropped 5; count of bases not matched to a gene: 9. This CDR3 reads CASSGGQGATGDTQYF. In DNA, the CDR3 is TGTGCCAGCAGCGGTGGACAGGGGGCCACGGGAGATACGCAGTATTTT.

Turning to this clonotype: It may be a read error: a sequence one base away is much more abundant. The chain uses TRBV7-9 and TRBJ1-1; maybe TRBD1 (6 bases). V dropped 5 bases and J dropped 12 bases, with 16 bases sitting between them. Germline V CDR1 and CDR2: SEHNR, FQNEAQ (reference sequence). The CDR3 runs 12 residues. In DNA, the CDR3 is TGTGCCAGCAGCCTCCAGGGGTGTAGCACTTTCTTT. Amino acid sequence: CASSLQGCSTFF.

In its sample, this clonotype was seen many times. J is TRBJ1-2 and V is TRBV20-1, with D possibly matching TRBD1 (6 bases). Per the germline V gene, CDR1 is DFQATT and CDR2 is SNEGSKA (reference sequence). Between the trimmed V and J ends, which lost 5 bases and 6 bases, there was a span of 16 bases. The CDR3 runs 13 residues. The DNA of the CDR3 is TGCAGTGCTGGATGGCAGGGGAGTGATGGCTACACCTTC. Its translation is CSAGWQGSDGYTF.